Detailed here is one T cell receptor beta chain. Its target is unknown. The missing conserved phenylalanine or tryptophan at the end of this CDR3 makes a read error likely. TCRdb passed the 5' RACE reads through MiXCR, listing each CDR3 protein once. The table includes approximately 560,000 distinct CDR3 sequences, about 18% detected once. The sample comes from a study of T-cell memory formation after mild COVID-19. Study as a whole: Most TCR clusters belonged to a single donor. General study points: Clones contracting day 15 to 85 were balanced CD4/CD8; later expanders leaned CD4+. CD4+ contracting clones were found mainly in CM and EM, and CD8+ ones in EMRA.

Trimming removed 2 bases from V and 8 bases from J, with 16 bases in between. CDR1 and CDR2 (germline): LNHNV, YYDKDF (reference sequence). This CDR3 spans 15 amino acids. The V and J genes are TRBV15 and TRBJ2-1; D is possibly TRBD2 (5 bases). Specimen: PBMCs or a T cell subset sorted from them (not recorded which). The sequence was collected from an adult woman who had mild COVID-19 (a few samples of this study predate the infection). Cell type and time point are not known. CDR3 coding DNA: TGTGCCACCAGCAGAAACAGAGCGGTCTGGGATGAGCAGTTCTTA. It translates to CATSRNRAVWDEQFL.